This TCR beta chain was retrieved from a study of control samples from healthy donors and cancer patients (dated by TCRdb to 2020 to 2022). The CDR3 contains 12 residues, cysteine and phenylalanine counted. Only the CDR3 region is kept as DNA, spanning 36 bases read in frame from base 1. The V end loses 3 bases and the J end loses 1 base, and a stretch of 3 bases separates them. According to the germline V gene, CDR1 reads SNHLY and CDR2 reads FYNNEI. This clone was observed once. No antigen is known for it. Base qualities were left out, and no much larger clone turns up one base away. The library was generated by the immunoSEQ multiplex PCR assay. TCRdb's version of the immuneACCESS table is confined to in-frame rearrangements and falls short of the full clone set. An unresolved V gene accounts for under half of the shortfall where checked; the remainder is of unknown origin. For this sample there are 100,000 to 150,000 clones; approximately 89% appear just once. About 7.9% of the sample is taken by the ten largest.

This TCR came from a man in his fifties or sixties with head and neck cancer. The sequenced sample consisted of PBMCs. The chain uses TRBV2 and TRBJ1-1; there is no confident call for the D gene. The CDR3 loop reads CASSDSNTEAFF. The DNA sequence is as follows: TGTGCCAGCAGTGACTCGAACACTGAAGCTTTCTTT.